This T cell receptor (beta chain) was recovered during a study of blood T cell repertoires in COVID-19. Study-wide context: Sources were T cells, B-cell-depleted T cells, or PBMCs; the material itself was cDNA or gDNA.

Sequenced by immunoSEQ multiplex PCR; TCRdb stores in-frame clones only, minus some. The table lists nearly 50,000 clones, around 88% of them singletons. V dropped 5 bases and J dropped 4; count of bases not matched to a gene: 9. This CDR3 spans 16 amino acids. CDR1 is MNHNS and CDR2 is SASEGT in the germline V gene. The clonotype comes from a woman aged 60 to 75 with acute or convalescent COVID-19. Sample: peripheral blood. The rearrangement joins TRBV6-1 to TRBJ2-1; 9 nucleotides align to TRBD1. CDR3 in DNA: TGTGCCAGCAGTCAAGTCGGACAGGGGAGTTACAATGAGCAGTTCTTC. Translation: CASSQVGQGSYNEQFF.